The table lists the clone carrying this T cell receptor beta chain with a few counts. Its antigen is not known. Clones were read by immunoSEQ multiplex PCR, and TCRdb kept only the in-frame ones, dropping some. The sample includes some 20,000 clones, roughly 80% seen only once; the top ten take roughly 3.7%. The sample comes from a study of chemoradiotherapy in HPV16-positive cancers. Findings of the study overall: HPV-responsive T-cell expansion during chemoradiotherapy was linked to improved recurrence-free survival in HPV16-positive patients.

Germline CDR1 reads SEHNR; CDR2 reads FQNEAQ (reference sequence). V gave up 5 bases and J gave up 0 bases, with 8 bases separating them. The CDR3 has 14 amino acids. The sample was blood, taken from a patient who underwent chemoradiotherapy. The receptor comes from a human donor with HPV-associated anogenital cancer. The chain recombines TRBV7-9 with TRBJ1-3, with unresolved D. The CDR3 nucleotides are TGTGCCAGCAGCCCCCGGGGCTCTGGAAACACCATATATTTT. It encodes CASSPRGSGNTIYF.